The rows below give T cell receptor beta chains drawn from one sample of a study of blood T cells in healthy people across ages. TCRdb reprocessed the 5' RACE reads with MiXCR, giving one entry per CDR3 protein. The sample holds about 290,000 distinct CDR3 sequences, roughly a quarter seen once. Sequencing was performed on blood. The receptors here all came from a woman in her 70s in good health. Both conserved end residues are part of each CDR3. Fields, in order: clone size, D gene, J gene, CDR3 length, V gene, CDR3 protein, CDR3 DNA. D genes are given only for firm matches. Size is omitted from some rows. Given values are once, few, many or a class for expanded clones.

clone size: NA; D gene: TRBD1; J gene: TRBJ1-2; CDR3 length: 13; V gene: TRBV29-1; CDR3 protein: CSVEPQGQGVTTF; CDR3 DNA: TGCAGCGTTGAGCCACAAGGACAGGGAGTAACCACCTTC
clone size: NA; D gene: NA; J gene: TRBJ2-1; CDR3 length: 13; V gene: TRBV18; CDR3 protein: CASSPSGNNEQFF; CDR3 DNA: TGTGCCAGCTCACCTAGCGGAAACAATGAGCAGTTCTTC
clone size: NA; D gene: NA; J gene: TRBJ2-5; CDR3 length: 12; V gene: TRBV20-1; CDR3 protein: CSAPQLQETQYF; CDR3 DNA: TGCAGTGCTCCTCAACTCCAAGAGACCCAGTACTTC
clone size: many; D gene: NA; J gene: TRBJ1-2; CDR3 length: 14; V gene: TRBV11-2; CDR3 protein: CASSLDVGAGGYTF; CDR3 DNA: TGTGCCAGCAGCTTAGATGTGGGGGCCGGTGGCTACACCTTC
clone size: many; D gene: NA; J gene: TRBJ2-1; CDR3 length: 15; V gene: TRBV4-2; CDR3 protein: CASSQGAGSYNEQFF; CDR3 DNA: TGTGCCAGCAGCCAAGGAGCAGGCTCCTACAATGAGCAGTTCTTC
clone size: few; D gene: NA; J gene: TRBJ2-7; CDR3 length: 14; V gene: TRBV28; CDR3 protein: CASSLSGGGYEQYF; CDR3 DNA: TGTGCCAGCAGTTTATCGGGGGGCGGCTACGAGCAGTACTTC
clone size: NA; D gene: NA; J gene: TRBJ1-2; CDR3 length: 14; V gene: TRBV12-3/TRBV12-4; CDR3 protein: CASSLRVRNYGYTF; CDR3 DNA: TGTGCCAGCAGTTTGAGGGTCAGGAACTATGGCTACACCTTC
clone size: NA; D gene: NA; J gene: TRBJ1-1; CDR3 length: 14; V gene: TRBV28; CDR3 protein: CASSLIPRAHEAFF; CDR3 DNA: TGTGCCAGCAGTTTAATCCCGAGGGCCCATGAAGCTTTCTTT
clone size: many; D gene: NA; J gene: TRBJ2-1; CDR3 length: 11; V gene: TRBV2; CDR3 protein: CASSEGNEQFF; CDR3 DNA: TGTGCCAGCTCCGAAGGTAATGAGCAGTTCTTC
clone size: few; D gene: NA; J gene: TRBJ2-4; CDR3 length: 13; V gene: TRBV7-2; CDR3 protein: CASSLTKENIQYF; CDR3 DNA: TGTGCCAGCAGCCTTACTAAAGAAAACATTCAGTACTTC
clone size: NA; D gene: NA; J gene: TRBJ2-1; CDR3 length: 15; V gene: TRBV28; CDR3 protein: CASSRGTPIYNEQFF; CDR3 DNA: TGTGCCAGCAGCCGTGGGACTCCGATCTACAATGAGCAGTTCTTC
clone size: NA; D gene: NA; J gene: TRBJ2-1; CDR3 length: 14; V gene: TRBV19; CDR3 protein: CACSDGSSRNEQFF; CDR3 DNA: TGTGCCTGCAGTGATGGCTCTAGTCGCAATGAGCAGTTCTTC
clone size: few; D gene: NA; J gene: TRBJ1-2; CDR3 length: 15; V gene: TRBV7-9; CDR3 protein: CASSLGGTRQAGYTF; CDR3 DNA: TGTGCCAGCAGCTTAGGGGGTACCCGACAAGCTGGCTACACCTTC
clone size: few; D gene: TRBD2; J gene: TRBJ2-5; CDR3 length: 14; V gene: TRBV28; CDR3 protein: CASTWLGGRETQYF; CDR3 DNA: TGTGCCAGCACCTGGTTGGGAGGGAGAGAGACCCAGTACTTC
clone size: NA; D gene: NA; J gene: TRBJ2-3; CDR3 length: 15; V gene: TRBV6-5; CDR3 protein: CASRESWTSTDTQYF; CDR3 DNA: TGTGCCAGCAGGGAGTCTTGGACTAGCACAGATACGCAGTATTTT
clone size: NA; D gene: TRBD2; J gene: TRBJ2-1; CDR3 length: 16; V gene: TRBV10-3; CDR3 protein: CAISGLAGVPNKEQFF; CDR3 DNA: TGTGCCATCTCAGGGCTAGCGGGAGTCCCAAATAAGGAGCAGTTCTTC
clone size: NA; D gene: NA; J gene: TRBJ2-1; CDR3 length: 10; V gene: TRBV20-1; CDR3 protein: CSPTGNEQFF; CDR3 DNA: TGCAGTCCCACGGGCAATGAGCAGTTCTTC
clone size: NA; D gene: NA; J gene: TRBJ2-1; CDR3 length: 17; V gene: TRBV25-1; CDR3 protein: CASSGQRRTPNGNEQFF; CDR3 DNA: TGTGCCAGCAGTGGTCAAAGACGAACACCCAACGGGAATGAGCAGTTCTTC
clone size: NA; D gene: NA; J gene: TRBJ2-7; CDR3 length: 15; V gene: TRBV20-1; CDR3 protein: CSAKEFGGTPYEQYF; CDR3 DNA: TGCAGTGCTAAAGAGTTCGGAGGGACCCCCTACGAGCAGTACTTC
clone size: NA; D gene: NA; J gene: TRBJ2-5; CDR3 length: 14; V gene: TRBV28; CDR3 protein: CASSHNRRRGTQYF; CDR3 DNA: TGTGCCAGCAGCCATAACAGGAGAAGGGGGACCCAGTACTTC
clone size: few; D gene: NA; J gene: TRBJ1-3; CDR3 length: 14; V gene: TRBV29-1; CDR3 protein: CSVEDSRQGDTIYF; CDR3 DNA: TGCAGCGTTGAAGACAGCCGGCAAGGAGACACCATATATTTT
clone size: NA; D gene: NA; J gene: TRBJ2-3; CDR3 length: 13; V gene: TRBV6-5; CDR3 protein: CASSYSSRDTQYF; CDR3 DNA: TGTGCCAGCAGTTACTCGAGCCGAGATACGCAGTATTTT
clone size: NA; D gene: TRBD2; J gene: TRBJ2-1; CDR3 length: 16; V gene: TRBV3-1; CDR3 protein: CASSQDRTSGSEEQFF; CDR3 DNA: TGTGCCAGCAGCCAAGATCGAACTAGCGGGAGCGAAGAGCAGTTCTTC
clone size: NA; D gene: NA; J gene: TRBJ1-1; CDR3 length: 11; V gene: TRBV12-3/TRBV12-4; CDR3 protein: CASAEDTEAFF; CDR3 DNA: TGTGCCTCAGCGGAGGACACTGAAGCTTTCTTT
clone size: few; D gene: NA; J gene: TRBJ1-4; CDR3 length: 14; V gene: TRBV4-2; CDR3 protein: CASSEDGVNEKLFF; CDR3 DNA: TGTGCCAGCAGCGAAGACGGAGTTAATGAAAAACTGTTTTTT
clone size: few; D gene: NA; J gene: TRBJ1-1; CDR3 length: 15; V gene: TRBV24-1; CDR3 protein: CATSDSTRANTEAFF; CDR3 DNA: TGTGCCACCAGTGATTCTACAAGGGCAAACACTGAAGCTTTCTTT
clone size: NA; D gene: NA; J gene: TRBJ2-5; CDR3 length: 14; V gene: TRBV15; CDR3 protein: CATSRVGSGETQYF; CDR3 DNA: TGTGCCACCAGCAGAGTTGGTAGCGGTGAGACCCAGTACTTC
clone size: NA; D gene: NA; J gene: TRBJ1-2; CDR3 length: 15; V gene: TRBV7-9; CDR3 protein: CASSLGQAANYGYTF; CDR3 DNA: TGTGCCAGCAGCTTAGGACAGGCTGCTAACTATGGCTACACCTTC
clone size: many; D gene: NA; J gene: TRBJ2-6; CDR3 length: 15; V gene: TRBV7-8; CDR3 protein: CASSFGGPGANVLTF; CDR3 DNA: TGTGCCAGCAGCTTCGGGGGCCCTGGGGCCAACGTCCTGACTTTC
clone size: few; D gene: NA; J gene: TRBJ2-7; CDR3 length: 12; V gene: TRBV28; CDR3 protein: CASRATAYEQYF; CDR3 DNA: TGTGCCAGCAGAGCGACAGCCTACGAGCAGTACTTC
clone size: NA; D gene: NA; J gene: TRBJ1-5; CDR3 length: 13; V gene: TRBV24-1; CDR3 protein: CATSTMGNQPQHF; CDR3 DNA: TGTGCCACCAGCACAATGGGTAATCAGCCCCAGCATTTT
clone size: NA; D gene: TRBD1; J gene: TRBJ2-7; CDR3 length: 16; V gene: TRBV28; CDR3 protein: CASSFLSDRDSYEQYF; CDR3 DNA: TGTGCCAGCAGTTTTCTTTCCGACAGGGACTCCTACGAGCAGTACTTC
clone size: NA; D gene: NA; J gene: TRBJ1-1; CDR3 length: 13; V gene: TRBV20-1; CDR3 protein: CSARGVGYTEAFF; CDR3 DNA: TGCAGTGCGAGAGGGGTAGGGTACACTGAAGCTTTCTTT
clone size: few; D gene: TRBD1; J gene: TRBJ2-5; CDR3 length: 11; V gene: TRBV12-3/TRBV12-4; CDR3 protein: CASSQGQATRF; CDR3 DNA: TGTGCCAGCAGTCAGGGACAGGCCACGAGGTTC
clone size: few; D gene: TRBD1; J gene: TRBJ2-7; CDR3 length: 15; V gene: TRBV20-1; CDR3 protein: CSARDGRQGEGEQYF; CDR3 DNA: TGCAGTGCTAGAGATGGACGGCAGGGGGAAGGCGAGCAGTACTTC
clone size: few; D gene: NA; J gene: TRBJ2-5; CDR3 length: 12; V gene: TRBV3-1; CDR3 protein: CASSHDPETQYF; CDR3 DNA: TGTGCCAGCAGCCATGACCCCGAGACCCAGTACTTC
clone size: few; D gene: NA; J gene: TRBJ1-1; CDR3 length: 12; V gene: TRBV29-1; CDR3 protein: CSVEGGGTEAFF; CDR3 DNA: TGCAGCGTTGAAGGCGGTGGGACTGAAGCTTTCTTT
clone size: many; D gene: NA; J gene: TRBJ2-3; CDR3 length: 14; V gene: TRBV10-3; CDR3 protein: CAISERQGADTQYF; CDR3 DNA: TGTGCCATCAGTGAGCGGCAGGGTGCAGATACGCAGTATTTT